Following are 13 T cell receptor beta chains from one sample sequenced in a study of blood T cell repertoires in COVID-19. Only in-frame clones appear in the TCRdb table, and some are missing; sequencing was by immunoSEQ multiplex PCR. The sample yields about 350,000 clones, roughly 90% seen once. The sample consisted of PBMCs or T cells enriched from blood (not recorded which). The receptors stem from a woman in her thirties who had been exposed to COVID-19.

The rearrangement uses TRBV7-3 and TRBJ2-2, with D possibly being TRBD2 (6 bases). The CDR3 covers 15 residues. With 0 bases removed from V and 6 bases from J, the gap between germline ends came to 11 bases. The germline V gene has CDR1 SGHTA and CDR2 FQGTGA. CDR3 loop: CASSLTARDSGELFF. In DNA, the CDR3 is TGTGCCAGCAGCTTAACGGCACGGGACTCCGGGGAGCTGTTTTTT.

The rearrangement uses TRBV19 and TRBJ2-7; 12 nucleotides line up with TRBD1. This CDR3 contains 15 residues. Germline V gives CDR1 LNHDA, CDR2 SQIVND (reference sequence). V lost 6 bases to trimming and J lost 5 bases; unmatched junction nucleotides: 8. CDR3 residues: CASRGPGQGAHEQYF. Here the CDR3 DNA reads TGTGCCAGTAGGGGACCGGGACAGGGGGCCCACGAGCAGTACTTC. Full variable domain (outside the CDR3, taken from reference TRBV19 and TRBJ2-7): DGGITQSPKYLFRKEGQNVTLSCEQNLNHDAMYWYRQDPGQGLRLIYYSQIVNDFQKGDIAEGYSVSREKKESFPLTVTSAQKNPTAFYLCASRGPGQGAHEQYFGPGTRLTVT.

The chain combines TRBV7-3 with TRBJ1-2, with D maybe TRBD1 (5 bases). The V gene's germline CDR1 is SGHTA and CDR2 FQGTGA. This CDR3 contains 15 residues. The germline V and J ends were trimmed by 5 bases and 3 bases, with 16 bases remaining between them. The DNA of the CDR3 is TGTGCCAGCAGCCCCCTGGGGGGAACGGACTATGGCTACACCTTC. As protein: CASSPLGGTDYGYTF.

J is TRBJ2-2 and V is TRBV6-1; 12 bases are shared with TRBD2. Trimming cost V 0 bases and J 3 bases; bases outside gene matches: 8. Germline V gene sequence: CDR1 MNHNS, CDR2 SASEGT. The CDR3 covers 19 residues. CDR3 in DNA: TGTGCCAGCAGTGAAGCGCTCTGGCTAGCGGGAGGGGACACCGGGGAGCTGTTTTTT. This translates into CASSEALWLAGGDTGELFF.

The CDR3 is CASSQGGSTDTQYF. In DNA, the CDR3 is TGTGCCAGCAGCCAAGGCGGTAGCACAGATACGCAGTATTTT. The gene calls are TRBV4-2 and TRBJ2-3; D not certain. The CDR3 length is 14 residues. The germline CDR1 and CDR2 sequences are LGHNA and YNFKEQ. V lost 1 base and J lost 0, with 5 bases in between.

This chain connects TRBV9 to TRBJ2-2; 9 bases map to TRBD2. The germline V gene encodes CDR1 SGDLS and CDR2 YYNGEE. The CDR3 contains 15 residues. The junction had 4 bases not matched to a gene; V was cut back by 0 bases and J by 7 bases. The CDR3 bases are TGTGCCAGCAGCGTAGTTTCAGCGGGAGGCGGGGAGCTGTTTTTT. Residues: CASSVVSAGGGELFF.

The rearrangement joins TRBV5-1 to TRBJ2-4; perhaps TRBD1 as D (6 bases). Per the germline V gene, CDR1 is SGHRS and CDR2 is YFSETQ. The CDR3 length is 16 residues. Deletions cut 0 bases from V and 0 bases from J, with 10 bases between. The CDR3 nucleotides read TGCGCCAGCAGCTTGGAGACAGGCCTAGCCAAAAACATTCAGTACTTC. This translates into CASSLETGLAKNIQYF.

This clone has more than one count but fewer than ten. This chain joins TRBV6-5 and TRBJ1-1; D is uncertain. V was pared by 6 bases and J by 1 base, with 9 bases between. CDR1 and CDR2 from the germline V gene are MNHEY and SVGAGI. There are 13 residues in the CDR3. DNA for the CDR3: TGTGCCAGCAGCAAAACTCAGAACACTGAAGCTTTCTTT. Translated: CASSKTQNTEAFF.

The chain joins TRBV21-1 to TRBJ1-5. TRBV21-1 is annotated as a pseudogene. The CDR3 is 16 amino acids. CDR3 in DNA: TGTGCCAGCAGCAAAGGGGAAAGTTTATCGGGGCAGCCCCAGCATTTT. Protein product: CASSKGESLSGQPQHF.

The chain recombines TRBV18 with TRBJ1-2; maybe TRBD1 (5 bases). Germline values: CDR1 KGHSH, CDR2 LQKENI. V was trimmed by 5 bases and J by 4 bases, leaving 5 bases between them. The CDR3 runs 11 residues. The CDR3 loop reads CASSDSYGYTF. As DNA, the CDR3 is TGTGCCAGCTCAGACAGCTATGGCTACACCTTC.

The CDR3: CASRPTGGGDTQYF. The CDR3 coding sequence is TGTGCCAGCAGACCAACAGGGGGAGGAGATACGCAGTATTTT. The V call is TRBV2, the J call TRBJ2-3; TRBD1 aligns across 8 bases. This CDR3 spans 14 amino acids. With V trimmed by 6 bases and J by 5 bases, 7 bases remained unmatched. CDR1 is SNHLY and CDR2 is FYNNEI in the germline V gene.

The chain is built from TRBV11-2 and TRBJ2-7; maybe TRBD2 (6 bases). CDR1 and CDR2 (germline): SGHAT, FQNNGV. The CDR3 covers 16 residues. Trimming cost V 4 bases and J 3 bases, with 19 bases left between them. The CDR3 spells CASSSPGWGDGYEQYF. In DNA form, the CDR3 reads TGTGCCAGCAGCTCGCCCGGGTGGGGGGACGGCTACGAGCAGTACTTC.

This clone was counted once. Here the CDR3 DNA reads TGTGCCACCAGCGAAGGGACAGGGGGGTGGTACGAGCAGTACTTC. Translation gives CATSEGTGGWYEQYF. J is TRBJ2-7 and V is TRBV15; 11 bases map to TRBD1. There are 15 residues in the CDR3. CDR1 LNHNV and CDR2 YYDKDF come from the germline V gene (reference sequence). The ends lost 5 bases at V and 4 bases at J; junction bases unmatched: 7.